This T cell receptor (beta chain) comes out of a study of blood T cell repertoires in COVID-19. The CDR3 length is 15 residues. Trimming removed 0 bases from V and 6 bases from J, with 13 bases in between. Per germline, CDR1 SGDLS and CDR2 YYNGEE. TCRdb's table, derived via immunoSEQ multiplex PCR, lists solely in-frame clones and lacks some. The sample has some 220,000 clones, approximately 87% seen once. The chain links TRBV9 to TRBJ2-1; no reliable D call. The TCR comes from a woman aged 45-65 years in a cohort exposed to, infected with or recovered from COVID-19 (not recorded which). The sample taken for sequencing was PBMCs or T cells enriched from blood (not recorded which). In DNA, the CDR3 is TGTGCCAGCAGCGTAGGGGTCGGAGCCCCCAATGAGCAGTTCTTC. This encodes CASSVGVGAPNEQFF.